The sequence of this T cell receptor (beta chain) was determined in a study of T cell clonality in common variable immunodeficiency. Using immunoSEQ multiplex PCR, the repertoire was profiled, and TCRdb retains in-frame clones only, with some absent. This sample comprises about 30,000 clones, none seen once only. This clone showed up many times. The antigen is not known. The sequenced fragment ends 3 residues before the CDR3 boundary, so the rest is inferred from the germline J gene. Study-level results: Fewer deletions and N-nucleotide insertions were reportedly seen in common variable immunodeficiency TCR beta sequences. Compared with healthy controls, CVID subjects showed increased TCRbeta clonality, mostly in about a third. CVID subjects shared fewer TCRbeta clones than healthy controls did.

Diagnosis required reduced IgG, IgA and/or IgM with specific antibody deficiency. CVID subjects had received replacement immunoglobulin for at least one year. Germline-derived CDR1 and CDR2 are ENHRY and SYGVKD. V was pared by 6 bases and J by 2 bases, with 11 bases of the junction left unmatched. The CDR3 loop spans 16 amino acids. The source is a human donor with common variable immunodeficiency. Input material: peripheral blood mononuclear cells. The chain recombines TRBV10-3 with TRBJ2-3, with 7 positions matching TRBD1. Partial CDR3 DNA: TGTGCCATCAGGCCCACCGGGACAGACATCACAGATACG. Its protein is CAIRPTGTDITDT. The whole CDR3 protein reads CAIRPTGTDITDTQYF.